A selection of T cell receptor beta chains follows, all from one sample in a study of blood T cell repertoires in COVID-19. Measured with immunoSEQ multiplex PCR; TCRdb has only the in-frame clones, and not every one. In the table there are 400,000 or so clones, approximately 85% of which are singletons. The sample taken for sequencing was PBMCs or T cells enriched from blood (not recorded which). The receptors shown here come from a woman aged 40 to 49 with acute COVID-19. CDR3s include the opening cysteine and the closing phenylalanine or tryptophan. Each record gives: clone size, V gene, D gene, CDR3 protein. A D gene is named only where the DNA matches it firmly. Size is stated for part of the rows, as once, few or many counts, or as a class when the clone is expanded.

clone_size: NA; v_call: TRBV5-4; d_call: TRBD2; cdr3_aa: CASSSSSGGTTGELFF
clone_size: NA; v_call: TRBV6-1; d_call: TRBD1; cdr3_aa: CASSDRTGQGFPVLTF
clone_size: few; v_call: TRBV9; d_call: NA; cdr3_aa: CASSVGWTDHYGYTF
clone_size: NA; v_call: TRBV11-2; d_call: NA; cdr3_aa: CASSLGQGGRGTDTQYF
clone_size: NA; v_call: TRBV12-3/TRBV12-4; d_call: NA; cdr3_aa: CASKLLGGVGYTF
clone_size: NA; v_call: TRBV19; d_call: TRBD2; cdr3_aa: CASSKTGGGWDTQYF
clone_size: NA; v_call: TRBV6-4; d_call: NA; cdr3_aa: CAHYWTGMVHTIYF
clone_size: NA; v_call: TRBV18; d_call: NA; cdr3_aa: CASSPERSYTEAFF
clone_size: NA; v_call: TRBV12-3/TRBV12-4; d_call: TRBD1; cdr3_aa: CASSWGQFGYTF
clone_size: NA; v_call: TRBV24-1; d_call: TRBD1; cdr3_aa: CATSDWDRVNEQFF
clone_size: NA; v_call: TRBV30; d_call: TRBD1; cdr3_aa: CAWEKGETGGVGQPQHF
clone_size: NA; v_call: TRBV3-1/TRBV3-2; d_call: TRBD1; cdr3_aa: CASSLGTGAPYEQYF
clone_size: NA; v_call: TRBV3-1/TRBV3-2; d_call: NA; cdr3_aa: CASSQDWGSRETQYF
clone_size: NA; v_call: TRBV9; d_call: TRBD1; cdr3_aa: CASSVSGQGAWNEQFF
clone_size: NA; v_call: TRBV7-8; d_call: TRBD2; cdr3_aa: CASSPSGGADETQYF
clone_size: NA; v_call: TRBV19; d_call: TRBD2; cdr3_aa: CASSRGTSGGSTDTQYF
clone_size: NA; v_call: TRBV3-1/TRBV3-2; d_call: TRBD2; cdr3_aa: CASSQGIFALAGGRGTGELFF
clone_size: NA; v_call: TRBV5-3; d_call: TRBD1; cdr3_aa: CARSLGTGDQPQHF
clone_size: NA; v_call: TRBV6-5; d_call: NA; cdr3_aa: CASRTGLFLGYTF
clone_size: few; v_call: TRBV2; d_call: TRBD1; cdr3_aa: CASSDRTGGNQPQHF
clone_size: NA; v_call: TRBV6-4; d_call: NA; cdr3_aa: CASSDSNSVRGAYNQPQHF
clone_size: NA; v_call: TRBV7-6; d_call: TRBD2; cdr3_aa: CASSLSGGTYNEQFF
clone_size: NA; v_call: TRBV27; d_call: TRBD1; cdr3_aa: CATRTGYNSPLHF
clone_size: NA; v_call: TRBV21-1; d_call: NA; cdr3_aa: CASSRRLGTGPNQPQHF
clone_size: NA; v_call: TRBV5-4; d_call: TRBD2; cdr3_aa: CASSLARGGPDTQYF
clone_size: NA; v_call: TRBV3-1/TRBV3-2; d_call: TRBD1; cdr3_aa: CASSFRTGGNLDTQYF
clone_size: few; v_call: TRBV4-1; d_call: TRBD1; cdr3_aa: CASSHETGSNYGYTF
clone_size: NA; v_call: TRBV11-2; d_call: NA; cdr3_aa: CASSFKLTAAYGYTF
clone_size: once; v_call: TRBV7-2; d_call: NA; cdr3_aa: CASSLVVISGANVLTF
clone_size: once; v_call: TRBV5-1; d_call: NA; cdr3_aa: CASSLLAGTTPYEQYF
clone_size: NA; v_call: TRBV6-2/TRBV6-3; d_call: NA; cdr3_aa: CASSPAGNQDTEAFF
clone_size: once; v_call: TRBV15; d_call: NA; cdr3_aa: CATSRAIREGSGYTF
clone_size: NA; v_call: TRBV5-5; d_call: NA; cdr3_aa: CASSFGRGYEQYF
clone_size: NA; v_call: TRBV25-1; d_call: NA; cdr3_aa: CASSVSGTGNTIYF
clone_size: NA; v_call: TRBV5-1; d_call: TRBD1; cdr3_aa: CASSPAGTGYTGELFF
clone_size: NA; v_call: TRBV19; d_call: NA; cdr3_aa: CASRKQGRPYEQYF
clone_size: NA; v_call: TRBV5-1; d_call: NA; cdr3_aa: CASSLGAASGNTIYF
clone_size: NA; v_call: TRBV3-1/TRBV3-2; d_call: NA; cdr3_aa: CASSQDLSGIGQPQHF
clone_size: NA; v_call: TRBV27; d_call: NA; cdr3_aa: CASSLRPISGDTQYF
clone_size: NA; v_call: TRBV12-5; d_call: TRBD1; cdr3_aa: CASGPGQGEGYGYTF
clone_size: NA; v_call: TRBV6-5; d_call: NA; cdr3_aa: CASSYGGYNSPLHF
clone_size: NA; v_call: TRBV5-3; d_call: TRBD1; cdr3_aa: CARSIEKDRGSTEAFF
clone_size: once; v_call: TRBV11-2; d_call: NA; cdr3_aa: CASSLVGASGNTIYF
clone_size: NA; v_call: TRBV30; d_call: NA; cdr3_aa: CAWRFRGGLSSDTQYF
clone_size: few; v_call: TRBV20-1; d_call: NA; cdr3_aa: CSALTGYGYTF